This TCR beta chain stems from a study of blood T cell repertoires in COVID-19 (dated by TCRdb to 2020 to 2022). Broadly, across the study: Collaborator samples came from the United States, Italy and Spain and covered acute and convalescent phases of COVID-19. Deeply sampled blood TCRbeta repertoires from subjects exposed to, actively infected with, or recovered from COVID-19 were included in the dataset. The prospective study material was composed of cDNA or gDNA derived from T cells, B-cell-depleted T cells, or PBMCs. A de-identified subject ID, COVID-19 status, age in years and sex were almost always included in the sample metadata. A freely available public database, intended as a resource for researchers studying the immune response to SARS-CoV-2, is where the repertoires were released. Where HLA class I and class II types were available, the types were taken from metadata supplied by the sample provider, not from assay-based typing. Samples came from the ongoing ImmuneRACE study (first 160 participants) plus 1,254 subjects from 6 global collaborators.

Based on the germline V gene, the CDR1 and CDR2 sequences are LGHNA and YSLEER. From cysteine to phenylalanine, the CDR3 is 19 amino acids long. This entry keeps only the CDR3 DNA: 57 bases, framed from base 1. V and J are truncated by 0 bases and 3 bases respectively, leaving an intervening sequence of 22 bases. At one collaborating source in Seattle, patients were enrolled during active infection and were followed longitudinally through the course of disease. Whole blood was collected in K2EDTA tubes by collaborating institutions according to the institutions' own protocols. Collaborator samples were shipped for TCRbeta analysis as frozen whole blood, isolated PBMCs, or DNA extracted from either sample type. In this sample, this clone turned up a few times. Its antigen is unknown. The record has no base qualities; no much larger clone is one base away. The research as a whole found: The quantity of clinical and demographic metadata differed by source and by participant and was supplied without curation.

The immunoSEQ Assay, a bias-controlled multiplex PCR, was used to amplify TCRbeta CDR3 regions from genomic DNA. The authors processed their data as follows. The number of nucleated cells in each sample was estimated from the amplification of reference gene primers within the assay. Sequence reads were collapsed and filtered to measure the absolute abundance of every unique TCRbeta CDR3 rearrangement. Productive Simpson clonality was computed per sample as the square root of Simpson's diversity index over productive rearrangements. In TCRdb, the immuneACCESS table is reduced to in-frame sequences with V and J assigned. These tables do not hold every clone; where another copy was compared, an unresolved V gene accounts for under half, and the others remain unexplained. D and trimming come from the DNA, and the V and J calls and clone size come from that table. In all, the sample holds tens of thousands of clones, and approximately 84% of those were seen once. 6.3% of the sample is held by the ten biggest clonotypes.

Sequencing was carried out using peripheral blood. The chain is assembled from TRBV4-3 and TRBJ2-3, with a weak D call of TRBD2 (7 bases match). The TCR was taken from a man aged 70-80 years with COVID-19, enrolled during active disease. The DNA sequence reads TGCGCCAGCAGCCAAGAGGTGGCGGGGGCACTCGTTGAGACAGATACGCAGTATTTT. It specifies CASSQEVAGALVETDTQYF.